The next 9 T cell receptor beta chains were all read from a single sample in a study of T cell responses to AZD1222 COVID-19 vaccine. Sequencing was performed with immunoSEQ multiplex PCR; in TCRdb, only in-frame clones are kept and a portion is missing. The sample shows nearly 90,000 clones, roughly 90% of them seen only once. Sample: peripheral blood, taken 28 days after the second AZD1222 dose. These receptors came from an adult who received the AZD1222 COVID-19 vaccine.

This clone was observed a handful of times. The rearrangement links TRBV3-1 (or the pseudogene TRBV3-2) to TRBJ1-2; 8 bases fit TRBD1. The V gene end was trimmed by 6 bases and the J gene end by 3 bases; junction bases not matched to a gene: 9. The CDR3 consists of 15 residues. The germline gives CDR1 LGHDT, CDR2 YNNKEL (reference sequence). This CDR3 reads CASRPSTGVDYGYTF. As DNA, the CDR3 is TGTGCCAGCAGACCCTCGACAGGGGTGGACTATGGCTACACCTTC.

The J gene is TRBJ1-1, the V gene TRBV30; 11 bases match TRBD1. Per germline, CDR1 GTSNPN and CDR2 SVGIG (reference sequence). This CDR3 contains 13 residues. V lost 8 bases, J lost 3 bases, and 5 bases stayed unmatched. The CDR3 here is CARRDRGDTEAFF. Here the CDR3 DNA reads TGTGCCCGCCGGGACAGGGGGGACACTGAAGCTTTCTTT. Variable domain in full (rest from reference TRBV30 and TRBJ1-1): SQTIHQWPATLVQPVGSPLSLECTVEGTSNPNLYWYRQAAGRGLQLLFYSVGIGQISSEVPQNLSASRPQDRQFILSSKKLLLSDSGFYLCARRDRGDTEAFFGQGTRLTVV.

This clone was seen once. The V and J genes are TRBV3-1 (or the pseudogene TRBV3-2) and TRBJ2-7; 8 bases align to TRBD1. Germline V gives CDR1 LGHDT, CDR2 YNNKEL (reference sequence). The CDR3 has 16 residues. Losses at the gene ends were 3 bases for V and 0 bases for J; bases not matched to a gene: 7. The DNA for the CDR3 is TGTGCCAGCAGCCATGAAAAGGGACAGGCCTCCTACGAGCAGTACTTC. Translating gives CASSHEKGQASYEQYF.

The J gene is TRBJ1-2, the V gene TRBV11-3; D gene ambiguous. V lost 5 bases, J lost 2 bases, and 15 bases lay in between. Germline CDR1 SGHNT, CDR2 YENEEA. The CDR3 runs to 15 residues. This chain's CDR3 is CASSATQRKNYGYTF. The CDR3 DNA is TGTGCCAGCAGCGCGACACAGAGAAAAAACTATGGCTACACCTTC.

The chain employs TRBV15 and TRBJ1-4; D call uncertain. The CDR3 extends over 14 amino acids. Per germline, CDR1 LNHNV and CDR2 YYDKDF (reference sequence). Deletions cut 2 bases from V and 0 bases from J, with 4 bases between. The CDR3 DNA reads as TGTGCCACCAGCAGACATACAACTAATGAAAAACTGTTTTTT. Translated: CATSRHTTNEKLFF. The entire variable domain, with the rest obtained from reference TRBV15 and TRBJ1-4, is as follows: DAMVIQNPRYQVTQFGKPVTLSCSQTLNHNVMYWYQQKSSQAPKLLFHYYDKDFNNEADTPDNFQSRRPNTSFCFLDIRSPGLGDTAMYLCATSRHTTNEKLFFGSGTQLSVL.

This chain uses TRBV6-6 with TRBJ2-4; D might be TRBD2 (7 bases). CDR1 is MNHNY and CDR2 is SVGAGI in the germline V gene (reference sequence). CDR3 length: 20 amino acids. The V gene lost 6 bases and the J gene lost 0 bases, with 27 bases spanning the gap. CDR3 amino acids: CASSLRGGQERAQAKNIQYF. The CDR3 DNA follows: TGTGCCAGCAGCCTCAGGGGAGGGCAGGAGAGGGCTCAAGCCAAAAACATTCAGTACTTC.

The chain couples TRBV3-1 (or the pseudogene TRBV3-2) to TRBJ1-2, with unresolved D. In germline, CDR1 is LGHDT, CDR2 YNNKEL (reference sequence). V lost 4 bases to trimming and J lost 4 bases, with 10 bases between them. The CDR3 is made up of 13 amino acids. DNA of the CDR3: TGTGCCAGCAGCCCCGGGAACACCTATGGCTACACCTTC. This codes for CASSPGNTYGYTF.

This clone was counted only a few times. This chain links TRBV28 with TRBJ2-2, with D possibly TRBD1 on 5 matching bases. Germline V gives CDR1 MDHEN, CDR2 SYDVKM. V was cut by 0 bases and J by 1 base, with 12 bases left in between. This CDR3 has 17 residues. CDR3 sequence: CASSLWSRTGNTGELFF. Written as DNA, the CDR3 is TGTGCCAGCAGTTTATGGTCGCGAACAGGGAACACCGGGGAGCTGTTTTTT.

V usage is TRBV28 and J usage is TRBJ2-1; D tentatively fits TRBD1 or TRBD2 (5 bases each). This CDR3 is 15 amino acids long. Germline loops: CDR1 MDHEN, CDR2 SYDVKM. The V end lost 3 bases, the J end lost 7 bases, and 16 bases lay between the germline ends. CDR3 in DNA: TGTGCCAGCAGTTTGGGGGTTTTTTCGGGGAATGAGCAGTTCTTC. Its protein product is CASSLGVFSGNEQFF.